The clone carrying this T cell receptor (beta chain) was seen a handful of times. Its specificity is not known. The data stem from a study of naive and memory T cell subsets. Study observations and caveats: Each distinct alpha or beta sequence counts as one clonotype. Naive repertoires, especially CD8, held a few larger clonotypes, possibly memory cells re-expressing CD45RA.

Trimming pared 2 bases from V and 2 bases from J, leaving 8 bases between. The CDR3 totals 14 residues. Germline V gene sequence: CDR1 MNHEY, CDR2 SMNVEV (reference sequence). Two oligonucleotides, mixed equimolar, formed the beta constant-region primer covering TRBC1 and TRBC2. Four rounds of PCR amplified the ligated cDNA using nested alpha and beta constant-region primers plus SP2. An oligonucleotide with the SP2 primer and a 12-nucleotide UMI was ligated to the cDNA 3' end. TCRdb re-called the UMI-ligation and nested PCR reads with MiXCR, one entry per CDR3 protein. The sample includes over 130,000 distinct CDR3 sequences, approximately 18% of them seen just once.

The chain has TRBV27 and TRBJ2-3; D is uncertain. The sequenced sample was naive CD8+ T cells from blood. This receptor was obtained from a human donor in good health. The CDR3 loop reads CASSLLSYTDTQYF. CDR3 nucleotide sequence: TGTGCCAGCAGTTTACTCAGCTACACAGATACGCAGTATTTT.